The rows below give T cell receptor beta chains drawn from one sample of a study of control samples from healthy donors and cancer patients. Profiled with immunoSEQ multiplex PCR; TCRdb holds only in-frame clones, not every one. Here the sample spans about 140,000 clones, about 90% being singletons. Source material: blood. All receptors come from a man younger than 35 in good health. Each CDR3 is given with its conserved first and last residue. The order of the fields is V gene, J gene, clone size, D gene, CDR3 protein, CDR3 DNA. The D gene is left open where the match is weak. The size field is filled for only some rows; it gives once, few, many or a size class.

>TRBV3-1/TRBV3-2|TRBJ2-3|few|.
CASSQTGPIDTDTQYF
TGTGCCAGCAGTCAGACAGGCCCTATTGACACAGATACGCAGTATTTT
>TRBV30|TRBJ2-7|.|.
CAWSRNEQYF
TGTGCCTGGAGCCGAAACGAGCAGTACTTC
>TRBV28|TRBJ2-7|.|.
CASTTGGASSYEQYF
TGTGCCAGCACGACCGGGGGCGCGAGTTCCTACGAGCAGTACTTC
>TRBV6-1|TRBJ1-5|.|.
CASSAPLGTSNNQPQHF
TGTGCCAGCAGTGCCCCGTTGGGCACGAGCAACAATCAGCCCCAGCATTTT
>TRBV4-2|TRBJ2-2|.|.
CASSSSGELFF
TGTGCCAGCAGCTCTAGCGGGGAGCTGTTTTTT
>TRBV4-3|TRBJ1-2|.|.
CASSPQAANYGYAF
TGCGCCAGCAGCCCGCAGGCAGCCAACTATGGCTACGCCTTC
>TRBV5-4|TRBJ2-1|.|.
CASSSVGYNEQFF
TGTGCCAGCAGTTCAGTGGGGTACAATGAGCAGTTCTTC
>TRBV6-2/TRBV6-3|TRBJ2-2|.|TRBD2
CASSLTGGSGELFF
TGTGCCAGCAGTTTGACGGGGGGATCCGGGGAGCTGTTTTTT
>TRBV7-3|TRBJ2-5|.|.
CASSLYGAPLETQYF
TGTGCCAGCAGCTTATATGGGGCCCCCCTGGAGACCCAGTACTTC
>TRBV11-2|TRBJ2-5|once|.
CASSLTLAVWETQYF
TGTGCCAGCAGCTTAACACTAGCCGTTTGGGAGACCCAGTACTTC
>TRBV7-9|TRBJ2-7|few|TRBD1
CASSSTGDEQYF
TGTGCCAGCAGCTCGACAGGGGACGAGCAGTACTTC
>TRBV7-2|TRBJ2-7|.|TRBD2
CASSLRGASGLSYEQYF
TGTGCCAGCAGCTTACGAGGCGCTAGCGGCCTCTCCTACGAGCAGTACTTC
>TRBV28|TRBJ2-7|.|.
CASSLGTPYEQYF
TGTGCCAGCAGTTTAGGGACACCCTACGAGCAGTACTTC
>TRBV6-2/TRBV6-3|TRBJ2-1|.|.
CASSSDREIAYNEQFF
TGTGCCAGCAGTTCTGACAGAGAGATCGCCTACAATGAGCAGTTCTTC
>TRBV28|TRBJ2-7|.|TRBD1
CASSQGQPYEQYF
TGTGCCAGCAGCCAGGGACAGCCCTACGAGCAGTACTTC
>TRBV19|TRBJ2-7|.|.
CASSLRFWGSYEQYF
TGTGCCAGTAGTTTGAGGTTTTGGGGCTCCTACGAGCAGTACTTC
>TRBV20-1|TRBJ1-2|.|.
CSAPRYGYTF
TGCAGTGCCCCGAGATATGGCTACACCTTC
>TRBV7-6|TRBJ1-5|.|.
CASSSKGRAQHF
TGTGCCAGCAGCTCCAAAGGTCGGGCCCAGCATTTT
>TRBV27|TRBJ2-7|.|.
CASSFDNVRGEQYF
TGTGCCAGCAGTTTCGATAATGTGCGCGGCGAGCAGTACTTC
>TRBV5-1|TRBJ2-1|.|TRBD2
CASSLMPSGGSTEQFF
TGCGCCAGCAGCTTGATGCCTAGCGGGGGGTCTACTGAGCAGTTCTTC
>TRBV30|TRBJ2-7|.|TRBD1
CAWTLYRDRGFYEQYF
TGTGCCTGGACCCTGTACCGGGACAGGGGTTTCTACGAGCAGTACTTC
>TRBV10-2|TRBJ1-1|.|.
CASSSVTTGTVTEAFF
TGCGCCAGCAGTTCGGTAACGACGGGGACGGTCACTGAAGCTTTCTTT
>TRBV6-5|TRBJ1-1|.|TRBD1
CASTPRQGAFF
TGTGCCAGCACTCCCCGACAGGGAGCTTTCTTT
>TRBV7-9|TRBJ2-5|.|.
CASSLGPGGNQETQYF
TGTGCCAGCAGCTTAGGGCCAGGAGGGAACCAAGAGACCCAGTACTTC
>TRBV19|TRBJ2-7|few|.
CASSAGASYEQYF
TGTGCCAGTAGTGCTGGGGCTAGCTACGAGCAGTACTTC
>TRBV9|TRBJ2-7|.|.
CASSVEGRGPYEQYF
TGTGCCAGCAGCGTTGAGGGACGGGGTCCCTACGAGCAGTACTTC
>TRBV7-2|TRBJ1-2|.|.
CASSLRRLDYGYTF
TGTGCCAGCAGCTTACGAAGGCTGGACTATGGCTACACCTTC
>TRBV7-2|TRBJ1-2|.|TRBD1
CASNSGTGGYGYTF
TGTGCCAGCAACTCCGGGACAGGAGGCTATGGCTACACCTTC
>TRBV6-2/TRBV6-3|TRBJ2-1|.|.
CASSYRRQGIGNEQFF
TGTGCCAGCAGTTATCGGCGGCAGGGAATTGGCAATGAGCAGTTCTTC
>TRBV7-2|TRBJ1-2|.|.
CASSSRVGYTF
TGTGCCAGCAGCTCGCGAGTTGGCTACACCTTC
>TRBV7-9|TRBJ1-6|.|.
CASSPQQSYNSPLHF
TGTGCCAGCAGCCCCCAGCAGAGCTATAATTCACCCCTCCACTTT
>TRBV24-1|TRBJ2-7|.|TRBD1
CATSEGTGGYEQYF
TGTGCCACCAGTGAAGGGACAGGGGGCTACGAGCAGTACTTC
>TRBV5-1|TRBJ2-7|.|.
CASSFDISSYEQYF
TGCGCCAGCAGCTTTGACATCAGCTCCTACGAGCAGTACTTC
>TRBV29-1|TRBJ2-7|.|.
CSARTVRSYEQYF
TGCAGCGCCCGGACAGTGCGCTCCTACGAGCAGTACTTC
>TRBV27|TRBJ1-5|few|.
CASSLGWGSNQPQHF
TGTGCCAGCAGTTTGGGCTGGGGTAGCAATCAGCCCCAGCATTTT
>TRBV28|TRBJ2-2|.|TRBD2
CASSLWTSGGPNTGELFF
TGTGCCAGCAGTTTATGGACTAGCGGGGGGCCGAACACCGGGGAGCTGTTTTTT
>TRBV5-6|TRBJ2-3|.|.
CASSLPLPPGTDTQYF
TGTGCCAGCAGCTTGCCTCTACCCCCCGGCACAGATACGCAGTATTTT
>TRBV27|TRBJ2-5|.|.
CASSFLGGGQETQYF
TGTGCCAGCAGTTTCCTAGGCGGCGGTCAAGAGACCCAGTACTTC
>TRBV6-5|TRBJ1-6|.|.
CASSYWEGEVNSPLHF
TGTGCCAGCAGTTACTGGGAGGGTGAGGTTAATTCACCCCTCCACTTT
>TRBV12-3/TRBV12-4|TRBJ1-6|.|.
CASSRTNNSPLHF
TGTGCCAGCAGCCGGACAAATAATTCACCCCTCCACTTT
>TRBV6-2/TRBV6-3|TRBJ1-1|.|.
CASSTRRDNTEAFF
TGTGCCAGCAGTACAAGACGGGACAACACTGAAGCTTTCTTT
>TRBV21-1|TRBJ2-7|.|.
CASSKGAGGDEQYF
TGTGCCAGCAGCAAAGGGGCGGGAGGGGACGAGCAGTACTTC
>TRBV30|TRBJ2-5|.|TRBD1
CAWSPRDRVLETQYF
TGTGCCTGGAGTCCCCGGGACAGGGTGCTAGAGACCCAGTACTTC
>TRBV2|TRBJ1-2|.|.
CASTQRLGARNYGYTF
TGTGCCAGCACCCAAAGGTTGGGGGCGCGGAACTATGGCTACACCTTC
>TRBV7-9|TRBJ1-1|few|.
CASSHRGRNTEAFF
TGTGCCAGCAGCCACCGGGGTAGGAACACTGAAGCTTTCTTT
>TRBV7-3|TRBJ2-3|.|TRBD2
CASTLSSGGTDTQYF
TGTGCCAGCACCCTTTCTAGCGGGGGGACAGATACGCAGTATTTT
>TRBV27|TRBJ1-2|.|.
CASSGSPNYGYTF
TGTGCCAGCAGCGGCAGCCCTAACTATGGCTACACCTTC
>TRBV5-1|TRBJ2-5|.|.
CASSVGMGSETQYF
TGCGCCAGCAGCGTGGGGATGGGGTCCGAGACCCAGTACTTC
>TRBV29-1|TRBJ2-3|.|TRBD2
CSVGGGDTDTQYF
TGCAGCGTTGGGGGGGGTGACACAGATACGCAGTATTTT
>TRBV7-9|TRBJ2-2|.|.
CASSASNTGELFF
TGTGCCAGCAGCGCTTCGAACACCGGGGAGCTGTTTTTT
>TRBV6-5|TRBJ1-1|.|.
CASDGGGSNTEAFF
TGTGCCAGCGACGGGGGGGGTTCGAACACTGAAGCTTTCTTT
>TRBV9|TRBJ2-2|.|TRBD2
CASSPASGGPAGELFF
TGTGCCAGCAGCCCGGCTAGCGGGGGCCCCGCCGGGGAGCTGTTTTTT
>TRBV6-5|TRBJ1-1|.|TRBD1
CASSETGDTEAFF
TGTGCCAGCAGCGAGACAGGGGATACTGAAGCTTTCTTT
>TRBV7-2|TRBJ2-3|.|TRBD2
CASRPTTLAGGHPDTQYF
TGTGCCAGCAGGCCAACCACACTAGCGGGGGGGCACCCAGATACGCAGTATTTT
>TRBV4-2|TRBJ2-3|.|TRBD2
CASSQGLAGRTDTQYF
TGTGCCAGCAGCCAGGGACTAGCGGGGCGCACAGATACGCAGTATTTT
>TRBV19|TRBJ2-7|.|.
CASSPTSTHYEQYF
TGTGCCAGTAGTCCGACCTCCACACACTACGAGCAGTACTTC